The T cell receptor (beta chain) described here comes from a study of radiotherapy plus CTLA-4 blockade in lung cancer. Overall study context: Patients showed objective responses in 18% of cases, and disease control was achieved by less than 35%.

TCRdb's table, derived via immunoSEQ multiplex PCR, lists solely in-frame clones and lacks some. The sample carries some 37,000 clones, roughly 77% recorded once. The input for sequencing was peripheral blood, taken from a patient treated with radiotherapy plus ipilimumab. This receptor was obtained from a human donor with non-small cell lung cancer who had stable disease on radiotherapy plus ipilimumab.

CDR3 in amino acids: CASSPTGQEQYV. In nucleotides, the CDR3 is TGTGCCAGCAGTCCTACAGGGCAAGAGCAGTACGTC. The chain carries TRBV7-7 and TRBJ2-7; maybe TRBD1 (6 bases). The CDR3 contains 12 residues. Germline values: CDR1 SSHAT, CDR2 FNYEAQ (reference sequence). V was pared by 6 bases and J by 7 bases, with 13 bases between.